The rows below give T cell receptor beta chains drawn from one sample of a study of read filtering for tumor transcriptome and immune sequencing. TCRdb recomputed calls from the reads with MiXCR, one row per CDR3 protein. Here the sample spans 40,000 or so distinct CDR3 sequences, about an eighth being singletons. Material for sequencing was a population of CD138-negative cells sorted from bone marrow. Source of these receptors: a donor at least 40 years old with multiple myeloma. Each CDR3 is given with its conserved first and last residue.

v_gene	j_gene	CDR3aa
TRBV6-2/TRBV6-3	TRBJ2-1	CASSDPGVAYNEQFF
TRBV20-1	TRBJ2-5	CSASLAGVLKTQYF
TRBV11-2	TRBJ2-1	CASSLDVAGGPNNEQFF
TRBV15	TRBJ2-7	CATSISQGYEQYF
TRBV27	TRBJ2-2	CASSSQGFFNTGELFF
TRBV20-1	TRBJ2-7	CSASWQSYSYEQYF
TRBV12-3/TRBV12-4	TRBJ2-7	CASSLAGTTYEQYF
TRBV5-1	TRBJ2-1	CASSLGLAGYNEQFF
TRBV28	TRBJ2-5	CASSLLLAAQETQYF
TRBV5-1	TRBJ2-3	CASSLSLGFGGTDTQYF
TRBV3-1	TRBJ2-1	CASSTRTSLNEQFF
TRBV4-3	TRBJ2-1	CASSLLQGRTMYEQFF
TRBV29-1	TRBJ2-3	CSYPRTGVTDTQYF
TRBV7-8	TRBJ2-7	CASRSTSGSYEQYF
TRBV29-1	TRBJ2-7	CSGFQQGSYEQYF
TRBV29-1	TRBJ2-1	CSVEVANEQFF
TRBV28	TRBJ2-7	CASSLRYEQYF
TRBV11-2	TRBJ2-7	CASSLGDRESEQYF
TRBV7-9	TRBJ2-7	CASSLAGAGGVSREFSYEQYF
TRBV6-2/TRBV6-3	TRBJ2-1	CASSTRSGSSYNEQFF